This paragraph covers one TCR beta chain sequence. Its matching antigen is unknown. The sample originates from a study of T cell responses to AZD1222 COVID-19 vaccine. Study at large: Combined were second doses at about 4 or about 12 weeks.

V was pared by 3 bases and J by 4 bases, with 5 bases of the junction left unmatched. Germline CDR1 and CDR2: SGHNT and YYREEE (reference sequence). The CDR3 is 14 amino acids. Whole-study findings and limits: The donor group comprised mostly white British people and more females; the analysis possibly underestimated clonal diversity.

Generated by immunoSEQ multiplex PCR, the TCRdb table keeps only in-frame clones and is missing some. The sample has around 63,000 clones, over 75% seen once. V gene TRBV5-4 combines with J gene TRBJ2-3; TRBD2 aligns across 7 bases. This TCR came from an adult in good health. The material sequenced was peripheral blood, taken on day 0 of AZD1222 vaccination. CDR3 loop: CASSSRDYSDTQYF. The CDR3 coding sequence is TGTGCCAGCAGCTCCCGGGACTATTCAGATACGCAGTATTTT.